These T cell receptor beta chains were read from a single sample in a study of vaccination and CD4 T cells after COVID-19. These receptors have no identified antigens. MiXCR was run by TCRdb on the PCR reads, yielding one entry per CDR3 protein. This table holds about 4,500 distinct CDR3 sequences, about half found once. The sample consisted of CD4+ T cells from blood, cultured in vitro. The receptors here all came from a human donor who had recovered from COVID-19. The CDR3 runs from the conserved cysteine through the conserved F or W. A D gene is named only where the DNA matches it firmly. Part of the rows lack a size; the others show once, few, many or a class for expanded clones.

v_gene,d_gene,j_gene,abundance,CDR3aa,CDR3nt
TRBV20-1,TRBD1,TRBJ1-6,few,CSARDKWDRANSPLHF,TGCAGTGCTAGAGATAAGTGGGACAGGGCTAATTCACCCCTCCACTTT
TRBV7-2,NA,TRBJ1-1,few,CASSLGGGFAEAFF,TGTGCCAGCAGCTTGGGAGGGGGATTCGCTGAAGCTTTCTTT
TRBV9,NA,TRBJ2-5,NA,CASSEGVSQETQYF,TGTGCCAGCAGCGAGGGAGTCTCACAAGAGACCCAGTACTTC
TRBV6-1,NA,TRBJ1-5,NA,CASRRASNQPQHF,TGTGCCAGCAGGAGGGCTAGCAATCAGCCCCAGCATTTT
TRBV6-1,TRBD1,TRBJ1-1,NA,CASSRDRGLPLEAFF,TGTGCCAGCAGCAGGGACAGAGGGCTTCCCCTCGAAGCTTTCTTT
TRBV25-1,NA,TRBJ1-2,NA,CASSYSLGYTF,TGTGCCAGCAGCTACAGTCTCGGCTACACCTTC
TRBV28,NA,TRBJ1-4,NA,CASSSTNEKLFF,TGTGCCAGCAGTTCAACTAATGAAAAACTGTTTTTT
TRBV7-2,TRBD1,TRBJ2-7,NA,CASSERTGVGEQYF,TGTGCCAGCAGCGAGCGGACAGGGGTAGGCGAGCAGTACTTC
TRBV27,NA,TRBJ2-3,NA,CASSRRDTDTQYF,TGTGCCAGCAGTAGGCGGGATACAGATACGCAGTATTTT
TRBV18,NA,TRBJ2-1,few,CASSLRQEQNEQFF,TGTGCCAGCTCACTCCGACAAGAGCAGAATGAGCAGTTCTTC
TRBV20-1,NA,TRBJ1-1,NA,CSARQGNTEAFF,TGCAGTGCTAGACAGGGGAACACTGAAGCTTTCTTT
TRBV11-2,NA,TRBJ2-7,NA,CASSLAWVVGGTRSYEQYF,TGTGCCAGCAGCTTAGCGTGGGTCGTTGGGGGAACCCGCTCCTACGAGCAGTACTTC
TRBV5-1,TRBD1,TRBJ1-2,NA,CASSFGGGQGGGYTF,TGCGCCAGCAGCTTTGGGGGCGGACAGGGCGGAGGCTACACCTTC
TRBV6-1,TRBD1,TRBJ1-1,NA,CATDGGTVGVAEAFF,TGTGCCACCGACGGAGGGACAGTAGGGGTGGCTGAAGCTTTCTTT
TRBV5-1,NA,TRBJ2-5,NA,CASSLDHTQETQYF,TGCGCCAGCAGCTTGGACCACACTCAAGAGACCCAGTACTTC
TRBV7-9,TRBD2,TRBJ2-3,once,CASSWLIAGGQDTQYF,TGTGCCAGCAGCTGGCTCATAGCGGGAGGGCAAGATACGCAGTATTTT